One T cell receptor (beta chain) is described in this entry. What it binds is unknown. The sample originates from a study of T cell therapy after organ transplantation. The overall study: T cells were expanded 2 to 3 weeks with 30 CMV class I/II epitopes. CMV-specific T cells, median 1.92 x 10^8, were given as 2 to 6 intravenous infusions. Overall study results and limits: Endogenous clonotypes not in therapy products appeared after therapy alongside transferred ones. Few nonresponder expansions may reflect low coverage from poor CD8+ yield.

Sequenced by immunoSEQ multiplex PCR; TCRdb stores in-frame clones only, minus some. The profile shows about 2,400 clones, 70% of them singletons. CDR3 size: 11 residues. Germline CDR1 reads SQVTM; CDR2 reads ANQGSEA. Trimming shortened V by 6 bases and J by 2 bases, and 8 bases separated the two germline ends. The chain has TRBV29-1 and TRBJ2-7, with unresolved D. Material: CD8+ T cells from blood, obtained before autologous CMV-specific T cell therapy. The receptor was isolated from a human patient who had received a solid organ transplant and had CMV disease. Here the CDR3 reads CSVAATYEQYF. CDR3 in DNA: TGCAGCGTGGCGGCCACCTACGAGCAGTACTTC.